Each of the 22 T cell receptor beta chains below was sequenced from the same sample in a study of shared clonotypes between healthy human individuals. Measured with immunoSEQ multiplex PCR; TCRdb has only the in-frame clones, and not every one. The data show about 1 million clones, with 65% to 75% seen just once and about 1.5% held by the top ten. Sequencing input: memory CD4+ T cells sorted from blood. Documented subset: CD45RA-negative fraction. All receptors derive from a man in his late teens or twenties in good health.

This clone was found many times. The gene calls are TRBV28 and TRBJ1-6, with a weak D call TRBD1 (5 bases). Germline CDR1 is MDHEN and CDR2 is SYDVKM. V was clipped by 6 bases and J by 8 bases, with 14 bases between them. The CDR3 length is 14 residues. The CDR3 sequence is CASRAWGGDSPLHF. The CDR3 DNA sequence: TGTGCCAGCAGGGCTTGGGGGGGGGATTCACCCCTCCACTTT.

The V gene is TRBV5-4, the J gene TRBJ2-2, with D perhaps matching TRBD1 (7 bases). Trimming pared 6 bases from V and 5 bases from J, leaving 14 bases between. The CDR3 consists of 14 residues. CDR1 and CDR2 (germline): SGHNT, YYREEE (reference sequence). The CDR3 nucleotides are TGTGCCAGCAACGCAGGGGGGAGAACCGGGGAGCTGTTTTTT. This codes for CASNAGGRTGELFF. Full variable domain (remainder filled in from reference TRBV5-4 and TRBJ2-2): ETGVTQSPTHLIKTRGQQVTLRCSSQSGHNTVSWYQQALGQGPQFIFQYYREEENGRGNFPPRFSGLQFPNYSSELNVNALELDDSALYLCASNAGGRTGELFFGEGSRLTVL.

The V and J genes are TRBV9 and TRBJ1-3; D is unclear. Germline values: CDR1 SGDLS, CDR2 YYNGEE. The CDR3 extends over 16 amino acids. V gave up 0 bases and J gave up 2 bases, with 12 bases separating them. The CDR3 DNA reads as TGTGCCAGCAGCGTAGAGCCGTGGCAAGCTGGAAACACCATATATTTT. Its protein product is CASSVEPWQAGNTIYF.

DNA of the CDR3: TGTGCCTGGAGCTTCCGGGACAGGGACGGCAATGAGCAGTTCTTC. This gives the protein CAWSFRDRDGNEQFF. The chain employs TRBV30 and TRBJ2-1; TRBD1 agrees at 9 bases. J gave up 6 bases and V 3 bases, and 9 bases lay outside the gene matches. From germline, CDR1 is GTSNPN and CDR2 SVGIG (reference sequence). The CDR3 runs 15 residues.

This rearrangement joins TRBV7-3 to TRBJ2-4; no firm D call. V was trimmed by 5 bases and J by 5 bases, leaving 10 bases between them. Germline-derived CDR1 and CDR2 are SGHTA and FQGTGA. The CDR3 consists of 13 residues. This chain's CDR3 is CASSLPGQNIQYF. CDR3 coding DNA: TGTGCCAGCAGCCTACCGGGCCAAAACATTCAGTACTTC.

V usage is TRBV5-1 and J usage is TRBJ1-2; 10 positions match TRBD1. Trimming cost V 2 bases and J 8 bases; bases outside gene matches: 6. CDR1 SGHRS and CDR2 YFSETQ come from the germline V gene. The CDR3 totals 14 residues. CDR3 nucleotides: TGCGCCAGCAGCTTCGCCGGGACAGGGGACGGCTACACCTTC. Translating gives CASSFAGTGDGYTF.

CDR3 loop: CAWSATSGSIADTQYF. Written as DNA, the CDR3 is TGTGCCTGGAGTGCCACTAGCGGGAGTATTGCAGATACGCAGTATTTT. V and J are TRBV30 and TRBJ2-3, with 11 positions matching TRBD2. This CDR3 is 16 amino acids long. The V gene end was trimmed by 1 base and the J gene end by 4 bases; junction bases not matched to a gene: 7. Germline values: CDR1 GTSNPN, CDR2 SVGIG (reference sequence).

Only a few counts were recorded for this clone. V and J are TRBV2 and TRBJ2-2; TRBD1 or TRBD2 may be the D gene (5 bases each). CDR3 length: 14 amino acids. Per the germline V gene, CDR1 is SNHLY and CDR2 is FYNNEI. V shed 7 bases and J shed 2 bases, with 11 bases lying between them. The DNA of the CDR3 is TGTGCCAGCACGGGGACGGAAAACACCGGGGAGCTGTTTTTT. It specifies CASTGTENTGELFF.

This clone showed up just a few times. CDR3 sequence: CASSLGRLYGYTF. In nucleotides, the CDR3 is TGTGCCAGCAGCCTCGGACGCCTCTATGGCTACACCTTC. This rearrangement joins TRBV6-5 to TRBJ1-2; D not resolved. The V and J ends lost 6 bases and 4 bases respectively, with 12 bases between them. CDR1 is MNHEY, CDR2 SVGAGI, per germline. CDR3 length equals 13 residues.

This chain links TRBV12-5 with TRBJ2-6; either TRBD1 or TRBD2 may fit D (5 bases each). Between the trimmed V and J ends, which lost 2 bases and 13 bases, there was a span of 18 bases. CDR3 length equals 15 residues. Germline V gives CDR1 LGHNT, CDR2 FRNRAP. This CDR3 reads CASGLYGTGMGVLTF. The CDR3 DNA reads TGTGCTAGTGGTTTGTACGGGACGGGGATGGGGGTCCTGACTTTC.

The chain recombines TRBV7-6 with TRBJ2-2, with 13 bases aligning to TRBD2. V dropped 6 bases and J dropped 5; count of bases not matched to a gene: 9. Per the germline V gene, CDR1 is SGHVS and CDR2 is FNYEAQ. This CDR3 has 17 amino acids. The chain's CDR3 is CASRLRTSGGPTGELFF. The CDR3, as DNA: TGTGCCAGCAGACTAAGGACTAGCGGGGGACCAACCGGGGAGCTGTTTTTT.

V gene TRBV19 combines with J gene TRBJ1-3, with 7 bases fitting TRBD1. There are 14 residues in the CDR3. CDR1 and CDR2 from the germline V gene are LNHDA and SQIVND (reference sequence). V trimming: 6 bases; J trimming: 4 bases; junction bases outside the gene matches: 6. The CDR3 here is CASSTGAGGNTIYF. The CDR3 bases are TGTGCCAGTAGCACAGGGGCCGGGGGAAACACCATATATTTT. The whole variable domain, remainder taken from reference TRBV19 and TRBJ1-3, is DGGITQSPKYLFRKEGQNVTLSCEQNLNHDAMYWYRQDPGQGLRLIYYSQIVNDFQKGDIAEGYSVSREKKESFPLTVTSAQKNPTAFYLCASSTGAGGNTIYFGEGSWLTVV.

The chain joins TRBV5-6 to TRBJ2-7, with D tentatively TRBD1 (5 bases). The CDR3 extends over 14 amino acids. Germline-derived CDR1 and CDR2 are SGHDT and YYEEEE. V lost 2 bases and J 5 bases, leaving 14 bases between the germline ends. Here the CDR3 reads CASSFGQGPDEQYF. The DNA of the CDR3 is TGTGCCAGCAGCTTCGGCCAGGGTCCCGACGAGCAGTACTTC.

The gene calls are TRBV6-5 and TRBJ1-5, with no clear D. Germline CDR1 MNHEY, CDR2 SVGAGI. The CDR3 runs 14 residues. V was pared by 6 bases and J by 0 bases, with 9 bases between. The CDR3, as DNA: TGTGCCAGCAGCCCCAGTTATAGCAATCAGCCCCAGCATTTT. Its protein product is CASSPSYSNQPQHF.

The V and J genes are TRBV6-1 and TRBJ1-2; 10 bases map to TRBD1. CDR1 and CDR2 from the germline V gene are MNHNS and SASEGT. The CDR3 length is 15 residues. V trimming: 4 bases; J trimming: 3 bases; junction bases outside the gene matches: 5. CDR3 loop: CASSGPGQGYYGYTF. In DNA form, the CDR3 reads TGTGCCAGCAGTGGTCCGGGACAGGGGTACTATGGCTACACCTTC.

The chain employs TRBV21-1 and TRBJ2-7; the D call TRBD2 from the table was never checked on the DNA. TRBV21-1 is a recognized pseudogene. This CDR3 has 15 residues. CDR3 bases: TGTGCCAGCAGTTTAATTAGCGGGGGAGAGGGTGAGCAGTACTTC. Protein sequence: CASSLISGGEGEQYF.

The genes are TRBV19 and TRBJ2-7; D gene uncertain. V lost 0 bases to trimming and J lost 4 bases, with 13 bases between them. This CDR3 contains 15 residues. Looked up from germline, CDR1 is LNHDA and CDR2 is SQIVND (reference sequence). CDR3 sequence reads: CASSIDQYSRYEQYF. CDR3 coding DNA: TGTGCCAGTAGTATAGATCAATACAGCAGGTACGAGCAGTACTTC.

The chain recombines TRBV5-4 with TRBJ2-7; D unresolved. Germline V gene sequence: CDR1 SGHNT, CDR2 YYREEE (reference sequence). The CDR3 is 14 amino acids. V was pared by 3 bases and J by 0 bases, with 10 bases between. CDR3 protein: CASSSLSGSYEQYF. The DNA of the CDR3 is TGTGCCAGCAGCTCTCTTTCCGGCTCCTACGAGCAGTACTTC.

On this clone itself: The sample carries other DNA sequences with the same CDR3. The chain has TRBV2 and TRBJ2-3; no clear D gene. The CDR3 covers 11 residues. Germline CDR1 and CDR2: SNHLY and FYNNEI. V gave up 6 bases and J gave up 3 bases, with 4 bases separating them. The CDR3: CASRGTDTQYF. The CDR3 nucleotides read TGTGCCAGCAGAGGTACAGATACGCAGTATTTT.

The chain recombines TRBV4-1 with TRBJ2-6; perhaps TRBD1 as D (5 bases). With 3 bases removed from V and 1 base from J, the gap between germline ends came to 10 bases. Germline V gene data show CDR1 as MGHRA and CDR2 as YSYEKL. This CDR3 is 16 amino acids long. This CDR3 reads CASSHAGLSGANVLTF. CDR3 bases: TGCGCCAGCAGCCATGCAGGGCTATCTGGGGCCAACGTCCTGACTTTC.

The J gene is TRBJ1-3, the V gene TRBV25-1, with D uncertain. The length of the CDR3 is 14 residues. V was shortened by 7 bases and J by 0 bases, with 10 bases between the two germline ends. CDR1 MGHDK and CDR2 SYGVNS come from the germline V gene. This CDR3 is CASTESGSGNTIYF. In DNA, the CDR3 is TGTGCCAGCACGGAGTCCGGCTCTGGAAACACCATATATTTT.

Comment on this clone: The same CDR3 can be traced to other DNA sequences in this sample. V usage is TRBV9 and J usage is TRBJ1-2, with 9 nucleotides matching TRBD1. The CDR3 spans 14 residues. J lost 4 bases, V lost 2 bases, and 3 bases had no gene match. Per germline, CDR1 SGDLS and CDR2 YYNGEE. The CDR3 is CASSVDRGGYGYTF. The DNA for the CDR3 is TGTGCCAGCAGCGTCGACAGGGGGGGCTATGGCTACACCTTC.